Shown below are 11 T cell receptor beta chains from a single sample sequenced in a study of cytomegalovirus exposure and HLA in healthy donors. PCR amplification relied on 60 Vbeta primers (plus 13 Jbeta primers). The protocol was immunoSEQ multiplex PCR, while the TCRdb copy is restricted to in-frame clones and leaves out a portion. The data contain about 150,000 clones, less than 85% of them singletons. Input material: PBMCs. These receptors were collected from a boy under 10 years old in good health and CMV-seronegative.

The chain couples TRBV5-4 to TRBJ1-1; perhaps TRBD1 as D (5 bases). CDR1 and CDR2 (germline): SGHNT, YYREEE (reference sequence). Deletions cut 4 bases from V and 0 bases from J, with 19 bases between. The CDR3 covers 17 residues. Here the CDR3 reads CASSPDIGSLMNTEAFF. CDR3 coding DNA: TGTGCCAGCAGCCCGGACATCGGGAGTCTGATGAACACTGAAGCTTTCTTT.

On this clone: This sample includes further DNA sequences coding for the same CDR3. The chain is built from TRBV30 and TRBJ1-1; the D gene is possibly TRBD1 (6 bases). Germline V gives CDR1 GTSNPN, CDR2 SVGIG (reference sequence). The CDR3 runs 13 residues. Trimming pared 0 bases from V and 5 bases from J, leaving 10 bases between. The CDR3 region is CAWSVSGVTEAFF. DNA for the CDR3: TGTGCCTGGAGTGTGTCAGGGGTGACTGAAGCTTTCTTT.

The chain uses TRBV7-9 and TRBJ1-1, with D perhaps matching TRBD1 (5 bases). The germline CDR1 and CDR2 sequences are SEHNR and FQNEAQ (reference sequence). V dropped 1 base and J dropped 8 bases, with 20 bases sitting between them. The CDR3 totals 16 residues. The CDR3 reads CASSLGPQTAHPEAFF. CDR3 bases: TGTGCCAGCAGCTTAGGCCCCCAGACAGCACACCCAGAAGCTTTCTTT.

CDR3 sequence: CASSYEHPNTEAFF. CDR3 nucleotide sequence: TGTGCCAGCAGTTACGAACATCCGAACACTGAAGCTTTCTTT. V is TRBV6-6 and J is TRBJ1-1; no reliable D call. CDR1 is MNHNY and CDR2 is SVGAGI in the germline V gene (reference sequence). Trimming took 2 bases from V and 1 from J, leaving 8 bases between them. The CDR3 is 14 residues long.

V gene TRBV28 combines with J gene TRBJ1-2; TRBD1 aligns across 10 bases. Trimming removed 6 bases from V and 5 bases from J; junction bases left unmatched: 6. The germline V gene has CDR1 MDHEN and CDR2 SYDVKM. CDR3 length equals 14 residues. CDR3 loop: CASSLGTGVYGYTF. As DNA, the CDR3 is TGTGCCAGCAGCCTCGGGACAGGGGTGTATGGCTACACCTTC.

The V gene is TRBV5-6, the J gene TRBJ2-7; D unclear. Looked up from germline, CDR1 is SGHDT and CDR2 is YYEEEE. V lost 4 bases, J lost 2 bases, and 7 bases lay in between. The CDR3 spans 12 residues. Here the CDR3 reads CASSSQTYEQYF. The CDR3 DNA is TGTGCCAGCAGCAGCCAAACCTACGAGCAGTACTTC.

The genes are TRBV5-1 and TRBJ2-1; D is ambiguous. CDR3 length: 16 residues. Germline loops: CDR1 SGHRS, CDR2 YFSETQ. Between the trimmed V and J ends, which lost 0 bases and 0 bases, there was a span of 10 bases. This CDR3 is CASSLVAHNSYNEQFF. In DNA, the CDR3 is TGCGCCAGCAGCTTGGTTGCGCATAACTCCTACAATGAGCAGTTCTTC.

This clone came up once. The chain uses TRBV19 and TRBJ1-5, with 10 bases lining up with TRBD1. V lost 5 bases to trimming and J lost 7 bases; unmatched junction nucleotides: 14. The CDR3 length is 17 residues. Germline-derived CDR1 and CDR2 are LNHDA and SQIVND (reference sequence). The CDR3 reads CASSPELPGQGEQPQHF. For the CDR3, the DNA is TGTGCCAGTAGTCCAGAATTACCAGGACAGGGGGAACAGCCCCAGCATTTT.

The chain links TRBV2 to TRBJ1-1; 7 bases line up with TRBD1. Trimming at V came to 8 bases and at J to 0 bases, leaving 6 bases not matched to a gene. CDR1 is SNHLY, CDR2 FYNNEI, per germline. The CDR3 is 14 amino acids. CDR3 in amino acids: CASGRQGMNTEAFF. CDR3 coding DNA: TGTGCCAGCGGGAGACAGGGAATGAACACTGAAGCTTTCTTT.

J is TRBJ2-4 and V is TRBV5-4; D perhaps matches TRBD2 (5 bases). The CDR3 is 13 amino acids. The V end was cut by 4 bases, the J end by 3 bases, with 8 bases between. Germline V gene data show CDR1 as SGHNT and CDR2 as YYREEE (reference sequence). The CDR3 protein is CASSAGYKNIQYF. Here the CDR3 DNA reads TGTGCCAGCAGCGCGGGCTACAAAAACATTCAGTACTTC.

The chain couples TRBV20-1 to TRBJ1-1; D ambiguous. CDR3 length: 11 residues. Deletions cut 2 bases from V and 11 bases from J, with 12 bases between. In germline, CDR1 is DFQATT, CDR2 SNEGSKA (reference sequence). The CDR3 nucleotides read TGCAGTGCTAGAACTCAGGTTGGGGCTTTCTTT. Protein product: CSARTQVGAFF.